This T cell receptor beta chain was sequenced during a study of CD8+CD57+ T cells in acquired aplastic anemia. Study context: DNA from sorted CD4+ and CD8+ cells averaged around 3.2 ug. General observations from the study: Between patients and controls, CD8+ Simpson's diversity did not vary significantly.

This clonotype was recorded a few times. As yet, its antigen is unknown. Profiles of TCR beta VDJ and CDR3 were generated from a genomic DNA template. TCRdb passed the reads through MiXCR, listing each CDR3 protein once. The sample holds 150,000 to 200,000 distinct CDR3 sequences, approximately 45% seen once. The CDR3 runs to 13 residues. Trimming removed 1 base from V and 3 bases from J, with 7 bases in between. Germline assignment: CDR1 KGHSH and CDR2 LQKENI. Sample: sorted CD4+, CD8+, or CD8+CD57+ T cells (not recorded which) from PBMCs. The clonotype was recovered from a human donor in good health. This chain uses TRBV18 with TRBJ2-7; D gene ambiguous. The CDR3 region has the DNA TGTGCCAGCTCACCACTCGATCGCTACGAGCAGTACTTC. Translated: CASSPLDRYEQYF.